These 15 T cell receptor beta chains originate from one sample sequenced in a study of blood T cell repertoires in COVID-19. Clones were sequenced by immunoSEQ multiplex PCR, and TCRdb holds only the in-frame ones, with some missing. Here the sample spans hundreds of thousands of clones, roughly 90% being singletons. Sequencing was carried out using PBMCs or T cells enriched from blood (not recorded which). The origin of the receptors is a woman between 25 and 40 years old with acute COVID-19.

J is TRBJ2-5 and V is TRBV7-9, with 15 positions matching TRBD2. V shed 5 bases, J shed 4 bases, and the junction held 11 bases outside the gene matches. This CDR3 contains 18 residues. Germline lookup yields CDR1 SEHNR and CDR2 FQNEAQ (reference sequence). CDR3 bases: TGTGCCAGCAGCGCCGGGACTAGCGGGAGGCCAGTCTTAGAGACCCAGTACTTC. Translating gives CASSAGTSGRPVLETQYF. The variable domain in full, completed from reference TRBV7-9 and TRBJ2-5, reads DTGVSQNPRHKITKRGQNVTFRCDPISEHNRLYWYRQTLGQGPEFLTYFQNEAQLEKSRLLSDRFSAERPKGSFSTLEIQRTEQGDSAMYLCASSAGTSGRPVLETQYFGPGTRLLVL.

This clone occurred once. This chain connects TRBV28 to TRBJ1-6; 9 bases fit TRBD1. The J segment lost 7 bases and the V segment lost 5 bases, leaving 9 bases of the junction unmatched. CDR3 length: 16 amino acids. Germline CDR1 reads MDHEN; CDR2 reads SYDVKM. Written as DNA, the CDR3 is TGTGCCAGCAGTCATAACGTAGGACAGGGGAATTCACCCCTCCACTTT. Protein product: CASSHNVGQGNSPLHF.

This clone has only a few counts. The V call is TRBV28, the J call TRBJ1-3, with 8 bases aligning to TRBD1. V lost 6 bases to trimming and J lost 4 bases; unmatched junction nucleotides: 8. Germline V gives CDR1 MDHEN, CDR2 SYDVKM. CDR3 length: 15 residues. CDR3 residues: CASSPSDRDGNTIYF. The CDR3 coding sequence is TGTGCCAGCAGCCCGTCGGACAGGGACGGAAACACCATATATTTT.

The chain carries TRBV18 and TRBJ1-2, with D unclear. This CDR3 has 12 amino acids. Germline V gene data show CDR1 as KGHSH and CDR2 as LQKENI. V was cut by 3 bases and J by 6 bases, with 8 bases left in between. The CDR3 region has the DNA TGTGCCAGCTCACCTAACGGTAATGGCTACACCTTC. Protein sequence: CASSPNGNGYTF.

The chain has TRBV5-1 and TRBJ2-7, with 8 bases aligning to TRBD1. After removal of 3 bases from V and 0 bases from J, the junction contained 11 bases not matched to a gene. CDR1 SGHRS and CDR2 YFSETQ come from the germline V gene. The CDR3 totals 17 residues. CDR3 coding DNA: TGCGCCAGCAGCTCCCCAGGGGGCAGGCCCGGCTCCTACGAGCAGTACTTC. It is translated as CASSSPGGRPGSYEQYF.

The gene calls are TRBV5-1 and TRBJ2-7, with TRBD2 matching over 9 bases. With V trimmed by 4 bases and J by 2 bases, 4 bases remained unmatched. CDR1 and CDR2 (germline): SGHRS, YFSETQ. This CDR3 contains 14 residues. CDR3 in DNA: TGCGCCAGCAGCCCTAGCGGGAACACCTACGAGCAGTACTTC. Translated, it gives CASSPSGNTYEQYF.

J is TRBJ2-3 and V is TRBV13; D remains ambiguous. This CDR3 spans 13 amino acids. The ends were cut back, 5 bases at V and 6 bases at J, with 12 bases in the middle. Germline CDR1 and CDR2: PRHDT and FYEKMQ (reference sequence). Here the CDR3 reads CASSLRAMDTQYF. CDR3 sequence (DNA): TGTGCCAGCAGCCTGCGAGCCATGGATACGCAGTATTTT.

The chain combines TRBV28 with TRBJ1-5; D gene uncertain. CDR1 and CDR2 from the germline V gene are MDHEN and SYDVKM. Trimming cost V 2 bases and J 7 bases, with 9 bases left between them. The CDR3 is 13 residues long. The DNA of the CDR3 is TGTGCCAGCAGTTTACCCCTGTCCCAGCCCCAGCATTTT. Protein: CASSLPLSQPQHF.

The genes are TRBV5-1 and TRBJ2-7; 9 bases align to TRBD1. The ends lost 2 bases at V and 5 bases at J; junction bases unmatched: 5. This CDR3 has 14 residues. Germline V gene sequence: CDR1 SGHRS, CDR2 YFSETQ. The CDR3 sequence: CASSLGQGTDEQYF. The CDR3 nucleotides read TGCGCCAGCAGCTTAGGACAGGGGACGGACGAGCAGTACTTC.

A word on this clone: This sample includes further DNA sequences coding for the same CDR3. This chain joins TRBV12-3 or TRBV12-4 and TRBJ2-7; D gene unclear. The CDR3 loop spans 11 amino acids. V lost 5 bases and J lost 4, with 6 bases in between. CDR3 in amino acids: CASSLNYEQYF. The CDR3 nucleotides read TGTGCCAGCAGTCTAAATTACGAGCAGTACTTC.

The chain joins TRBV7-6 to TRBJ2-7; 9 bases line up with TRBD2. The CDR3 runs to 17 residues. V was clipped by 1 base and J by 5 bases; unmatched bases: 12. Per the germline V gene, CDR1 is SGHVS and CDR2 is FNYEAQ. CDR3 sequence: CASSLGSLAGYRNEQYF. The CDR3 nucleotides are TGTGCCAGCAGCTTAGGGAGCCTAGCGGGGTATCGGAACGAGCAGTACTTC.

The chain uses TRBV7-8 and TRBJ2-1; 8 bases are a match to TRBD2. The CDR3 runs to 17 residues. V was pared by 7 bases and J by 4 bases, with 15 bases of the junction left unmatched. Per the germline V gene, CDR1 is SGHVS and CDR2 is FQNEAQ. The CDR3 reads CASTRRWREAGYNEQFF. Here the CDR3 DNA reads TGTGCCAGCACCCGCCGGTGGCGGGAGGCCGGATACAATGAGCAGTTCTTC.

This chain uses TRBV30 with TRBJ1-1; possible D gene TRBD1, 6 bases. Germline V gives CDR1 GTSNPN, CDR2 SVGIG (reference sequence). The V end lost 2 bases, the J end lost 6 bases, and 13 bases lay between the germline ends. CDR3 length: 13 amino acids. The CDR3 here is CAWSILTGSEAFF. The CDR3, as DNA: TGTGCCTGGAGTATACTGACAGGATCTGAAGCTTTCTTT.

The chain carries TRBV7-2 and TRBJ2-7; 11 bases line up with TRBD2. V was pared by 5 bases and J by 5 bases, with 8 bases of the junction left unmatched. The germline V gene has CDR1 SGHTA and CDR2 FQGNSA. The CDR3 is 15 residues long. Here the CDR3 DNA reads TGTGCCAGCAGCCCCGATAGCGGGAGGGTGAACGAGCAGTACTTC. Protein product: CASSPDSGRVNEQYF.

This chain's CDR3 is CASSLTSGNHNEQFF. CDR3 DNA: TGCGCCAGCAGCTTAACTAGCGGGAACCACAATGAGCAGTTCTTC. The chain couples TRBV5-1 to TRBJ2-1; 10 bases agree with TRBD2. Germline assignment: CDR1 SGHRS and CDR2 YFSETQ. The CDR3 spans 15 residues. The V gene end was trimmed by 2 bases and the J gene end by 5 bases; junction bases not matched to a gene: 4.